The source of this T cell receptor (beta chain) is a study of blood T cell repertoires in COVID-19 (dated by TCRdb to 2020 to 2021). Study-wide context: The collaborator samples originated in the United States, Italy and Spain and spanned the acute and convalescent phases of COVID-19. The samples were drawn from the first 160 participants of the ongoing ImmuneRACE study and from 950 to 1,500 subjects provided by 6 global collaborators. A freely available public database, intended as a resource for researchers studying the immune response to SARS-CoV-2, is where the repertoires were released. The prospective study material was composed of cDNA or gDNA derived from T cells, B-cell-depleted T cells, or PBMCs. Where available, HLA class I and class II types were obtained from metadata supplied by the sample provider rather than from assay-based typing. A de-identified subject ID, COVID-19 status, age in years and sex were almost always included in the sample metadata. Deeply sampled blood TCRbeta repertoires from subjects exposed to, actively infected with, or recovered from COVID-19 were included in the dataset.

Results the study describes overall, beyond this receptor: How much clinical and demographic metadata was included differed by source and by participant, and the metadata was provided uncurated.

Reading from cysteine to phenylalanine, the CDR3 counts 14 amino acids. Kept here is only the CDR3 DNA, which spans 42 bases and is read in frame from base 1. Per the germline V gene, MDHEN is the CDR1 and SYDVKM is the CDR2. V has 11 bases trimmed and J has 6 bases trimmed; junction bases matching no gene number 11. About this clone: Its antigen specificity is not known. Base qualities are missing; no much larger clone stands one base away.

TCRbeta CDR3 regions were amplified from genomic DNA using the immunoSEQ Assay, a bias-controlled multiplex PCR. Concerning the study's data processing: The number of nucleated cells in each sample was estimated from the amplification of reference gene primers within the assay. To quantify the absolute abundance of each unique TCRbeta CDR3 rearrangement, sequence reads were collapsed and filtered. Productive Simpson clonality was computed per sample as the square root of Simpson's diversity index over productive rearrangements. TCRdb re-hosts the immuneACCESS table, in-frame sequences only. Its copies lack some clones; in the studies checked, an unresolved V gene accounts for under half of them, and the cause for the rest is not known. V and J calls and clone size are as listed in that table; D and trimming were resolved from the DNA. The sample contains about 180,000 clones, approximately 89% of them found a single time. The leading ten clones occupy 6.2% of the sample.

Participants in the prospective study were enrolled through a virtual design, were aged roughly 18 to 100 years, and lived in 24 United States geographic areas. To assign participants to cohorts, the prospective study relied on clinical history that participants themselves reported in a screening survey and a study questionnaire. Recovered participants in ImmuneRACE Cohort 3 were defined by two consecutive negative NP/OP PCR tests, clearance by a healthcare professional, or resolution of symptoms. Mobile phlebotomists in the prospective study collected whole blood, serum and a nasopharyngeal or oropharyngeal swab from every participant. Additional blood draws and questionnaires over an approximately 2-month period could optionally be provided by prospective study participants. Before DNA extraction, blood samples from the prospective study were shipped at room temperature or frozen.

Sequenced: PBMCs or T cells enriched from blood (not recorded which). The rearrangement joined TRBV28 to TRBJ2-2, with 8 bases matching TRBD2. This receptor was identified in a man aged 35-49 years who had recovered from COVID-19. This receptor carries the CDR3 CAGAGVDGSGELFF. The nucleotide sequence is given as TGTGCCGGAGCGGGAGTGGACGGCTCCGGGGAGCTGTTTTTT.